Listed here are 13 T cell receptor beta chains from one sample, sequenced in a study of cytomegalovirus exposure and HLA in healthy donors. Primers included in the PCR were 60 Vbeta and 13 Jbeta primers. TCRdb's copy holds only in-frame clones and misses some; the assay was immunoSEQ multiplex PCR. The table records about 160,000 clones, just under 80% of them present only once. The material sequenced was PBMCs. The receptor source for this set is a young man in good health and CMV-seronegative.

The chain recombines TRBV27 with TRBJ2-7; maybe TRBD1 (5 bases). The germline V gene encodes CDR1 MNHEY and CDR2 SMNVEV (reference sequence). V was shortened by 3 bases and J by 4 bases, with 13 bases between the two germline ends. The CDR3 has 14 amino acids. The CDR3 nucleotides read TGTGCCAGCAGTTTTTTCAGGGAAGGGTACGAGCAGTACTTC. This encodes CASSFFREGYEQYF.

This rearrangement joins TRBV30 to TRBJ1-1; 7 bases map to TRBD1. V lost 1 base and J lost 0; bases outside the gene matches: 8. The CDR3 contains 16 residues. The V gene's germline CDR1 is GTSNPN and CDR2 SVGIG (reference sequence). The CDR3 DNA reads TGTGCCTGGAGTGGACAGGGCATCCGATTGAACACTGAAGCTTTCTTT. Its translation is CAWSGQGIRLNTEAFF.

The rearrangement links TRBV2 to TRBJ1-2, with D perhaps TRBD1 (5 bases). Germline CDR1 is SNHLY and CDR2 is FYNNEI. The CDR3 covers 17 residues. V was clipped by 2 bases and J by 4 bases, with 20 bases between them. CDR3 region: CASSEFRDLGRVYGYTF. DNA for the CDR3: TGTGCCAGCAGTGAATTTAGGGACTTGGGACGTGTCTATGGCTACACCTTC. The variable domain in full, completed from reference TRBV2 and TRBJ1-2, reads EPEVTQTPSHQVTQMGQEVILRCVPISNHLYFYWYRQILGQKVEFLVSFYNNEISEKSEIFDDQFSVERPDGSNFTLKIRSTKLEDSAMYFCASSEFRDLGRVYGYTFGSGTRLTVV.

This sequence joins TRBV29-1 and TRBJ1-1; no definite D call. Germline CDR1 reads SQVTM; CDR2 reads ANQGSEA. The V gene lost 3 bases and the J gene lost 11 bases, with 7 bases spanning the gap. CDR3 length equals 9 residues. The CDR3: CSVDSVAFF. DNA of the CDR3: TGCAGCGTTGATAGCGTGGCTTTCTTT.

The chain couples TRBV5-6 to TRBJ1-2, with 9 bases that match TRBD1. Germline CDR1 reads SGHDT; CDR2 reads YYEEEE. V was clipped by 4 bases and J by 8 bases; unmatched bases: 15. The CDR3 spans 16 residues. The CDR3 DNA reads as TGTGCCAGCAGCCCCAAGCCGGGACAGGGATCAGAAGGCTACACCTTC. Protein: CASSPKPGQGSEGYTF.

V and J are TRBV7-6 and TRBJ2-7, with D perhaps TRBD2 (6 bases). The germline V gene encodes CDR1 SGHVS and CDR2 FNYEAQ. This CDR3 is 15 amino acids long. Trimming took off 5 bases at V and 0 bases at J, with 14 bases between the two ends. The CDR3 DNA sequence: TGTGCCAGCAGCCAGAAGGAGGGCCTCTCCTACGAGCAGTACTTC. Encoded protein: CASSQKEGLSYEQYF.

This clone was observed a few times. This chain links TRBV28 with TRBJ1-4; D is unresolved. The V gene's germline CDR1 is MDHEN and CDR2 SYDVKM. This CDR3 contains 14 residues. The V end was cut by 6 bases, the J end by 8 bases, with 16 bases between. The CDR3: CASSNRGSGEKLFF. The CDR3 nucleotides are TGTGCCAGCAGCAATCGGGGTTCTGGGGAAAAACTGTTTTTT.

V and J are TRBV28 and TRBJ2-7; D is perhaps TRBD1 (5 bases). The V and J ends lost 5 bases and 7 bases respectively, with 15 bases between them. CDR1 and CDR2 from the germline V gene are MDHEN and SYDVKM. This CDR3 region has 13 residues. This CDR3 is CASSTTGRREQYF. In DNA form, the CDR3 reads TGTGCCAGCAGTACCACAGGACGCCGTGAGCAGTACTTC.

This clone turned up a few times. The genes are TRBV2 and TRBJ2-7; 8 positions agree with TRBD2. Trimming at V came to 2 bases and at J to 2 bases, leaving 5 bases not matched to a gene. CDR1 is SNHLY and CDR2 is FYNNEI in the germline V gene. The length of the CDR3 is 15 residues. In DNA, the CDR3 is TGTGCCAGCAGTGAAAGGCTAGCGGGTCCCTACGAGCAGTACTTC. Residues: CASSERLAGPYEQYF.

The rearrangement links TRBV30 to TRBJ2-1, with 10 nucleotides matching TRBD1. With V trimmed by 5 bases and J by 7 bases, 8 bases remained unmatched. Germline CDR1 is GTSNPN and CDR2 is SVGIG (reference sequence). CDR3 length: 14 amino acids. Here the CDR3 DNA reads TGTGCCTGGGACAGGGGGCGGGAGAGGAATGAGCAGTTCTTC. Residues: CAWDRGRERNEQFF. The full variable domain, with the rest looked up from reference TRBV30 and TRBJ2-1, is SQTIHQWPATLVQPVGSPLSLECTVEGTSNPNLYWYRQAAGRGLQLLFYSVGIGQISSEVPQNLSASRPQDRQFILSSKKLLLSDSGFYLCAWDRGRERNEQFFGPGTRLTVL.

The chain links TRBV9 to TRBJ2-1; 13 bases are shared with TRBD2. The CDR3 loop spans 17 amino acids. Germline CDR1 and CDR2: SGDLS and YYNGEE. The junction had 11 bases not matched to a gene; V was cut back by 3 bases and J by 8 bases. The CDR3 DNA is TGTGCCAGCAGCGCGTCACTAGCGGGGGGGCGTTTGGATGAGCAGTTCTTC. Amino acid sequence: CASSASLAGGRLDEQFF.

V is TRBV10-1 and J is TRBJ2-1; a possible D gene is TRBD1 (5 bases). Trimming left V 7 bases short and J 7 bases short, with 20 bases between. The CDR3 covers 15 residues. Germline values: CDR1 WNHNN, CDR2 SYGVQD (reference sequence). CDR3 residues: CASMYLGRVMNEQFF. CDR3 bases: TGCGCCAGCATGTATCTGGGCAGGGTGATGAATGAGCAGTTCTTC.

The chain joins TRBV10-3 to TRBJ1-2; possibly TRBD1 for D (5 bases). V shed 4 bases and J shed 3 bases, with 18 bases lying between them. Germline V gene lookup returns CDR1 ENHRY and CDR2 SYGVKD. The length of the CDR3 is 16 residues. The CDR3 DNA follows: TGTGCCATCAGTGGCACCTTGGGGGGAGCGGACTATGGCTACACCTTC. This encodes CAISGTLGGADYGYTF.